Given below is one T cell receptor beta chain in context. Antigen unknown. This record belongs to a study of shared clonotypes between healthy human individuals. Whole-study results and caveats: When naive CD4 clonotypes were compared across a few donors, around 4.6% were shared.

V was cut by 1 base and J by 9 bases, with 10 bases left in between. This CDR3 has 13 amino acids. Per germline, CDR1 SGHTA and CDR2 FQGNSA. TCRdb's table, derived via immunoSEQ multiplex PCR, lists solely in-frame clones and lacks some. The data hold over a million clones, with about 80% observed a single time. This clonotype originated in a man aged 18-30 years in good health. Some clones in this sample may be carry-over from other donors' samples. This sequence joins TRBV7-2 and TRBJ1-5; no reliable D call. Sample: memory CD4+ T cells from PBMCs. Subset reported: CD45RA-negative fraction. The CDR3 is CASSLGGPRPQHF. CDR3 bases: TGTGCCAGCAGCTTAGGGGGTCCCCGGCCCCAGCATTTT.